These 23 T cell receptor beta chains came from one sample sequenced in a study of human T cells and chemical hapten exposure. TCRdb passed the RACE reads through MiXCR, listing each CDR3 protein once. Of about 340,000 distinct CDR3 sequences detected, around 7% appear once; the ten largest clones hold more than 7%. Specified time point: patch test 1, 2 weeks after DPC sensitization. Treatment specified: therapeutic diphenylcyclopropenone sensitization with weekly scalp DPC. The specimen was whole blood, collected in connection with sensitization to the hapten diphenylcyclopropenone (DPC). The origin of the receptors is a woman in her late teens or twenties with alopecia areata. Some clones in this sample may be carry-over from other donors' samples.

This clonotype occurred a few times. The chain uses TRBV4-2 and TRBJ2-3; TRBD2 agrees at 12 bases. This CDR3 contains 16 residues. Germline values: CDR1 LGHNA, CDR2 YNFKEQ. The V segment lost 0 bases and the J segment 4 bases; nucleotides outside the gene matches: 2. The CDR3: CASSQERTSGADTQYF. The CDR3 coding sequence is TGTGCCAGCAGCCAAGAAAGGACTAGCGGGGCAGATACGCAGTATTTT.

This clonotype was observed a few times. V and J are TRBV29-1 and TRBJ2-3; 7 bases line up with TRBD2. Unmatched junction bases numbered 7, after V lost 0 bases and J lost 4 bases. CDR3 size: 15 residues. Germline loops: CDR1 SQVTM, CDR2 ANQGSEA. The CDR3 here is CSVEDQSLAADTQYF. The DNA of the CDR3 is TGCAGCGTTGAAGATCAGTCGCTAGCGGCAGATACGCAGTATTTT.

This sequence joins TRBV9 and TRBJ1-1, with no clear D. CDR1 and CDR2 (germline): SGDLS, YYNGEE. V was shortened by 5 bases and J by 3 bases, with 14 bases between the two germline ends. There are 14 residues in the CDR3. The CDR3 sequence is CASSLHNTDTEAFF. In nucleotides, the CDR3 is TGTGCCAGCAGTCTTCATAACACGGACACTGAAGCTTTCTTT.

This clonotype has just a few counts. The CDR3 DNA follows: TGCAGTGCTATAGCCGGCTACGAGCAGTACTTC. It is translated as CSAIAGYEQYF. This chain links TRBV20-1 with TRBJ2-7; no clear D. Per the germline V gene, CDR1 is DFQATT and CDR2 is SNEGSKA (reference sequence). V gave up 4 bases and J gave up 3 bases, with 7 bases separating them. This CDR3 has 11 residues.

There are a few counts of this clonotype. The chain has TRBV6-5 and TRBJ2-7; perhaps D is TRBD1 or TRBD2 (5 bases each). Germline assignment: CDR1 MNHEY and CDR2 SVGAGI. The CDR3 has 16 amino acids. Trimming cost V 6 bases and J 0 bases, with 18 bases left between them. CDR3 nucleotides: TGTGCCAGCAGCCCCGGTGGGGGAGCGAGCTCCTACGAGCAGTACTTC. It specifies CASSPGGGASSYEQYF.

This clonotype was seen a few times. The chain couples TRBV12-3 or TRBV12-4 to TRBJ1-1; the D gene is possibly TRBD1 (6 bases). The V end lost 7 bases, the J end lost 0 bases, and 12 bases lay between the germline ends. CDR3 length equals 14 residues. For the CDR3, the DNA is TGTGCCAGCACCTCTCAGGGGATGAACACTGAAGCTTTCTTT. It specifies CASTSQGMNTEAFF.

This clonotype was picked up a small number of times. V gene TRBV7-9 combines with J gene TRBJ1-6; perhaps TRBD1 as D (6 bases). Germline V CDR1 and CDR2: SEHNR, FQNEAQ (reference sequence). V shed 0 bases and J shed 6 bases, with 24 bases lying between them. The CDR3 is 20 residues long. This chain's CDR3 is CASSLADPMGGRQVNSPLHF. The CDR3 DNA is TGTGCCAGCAGCTTAGCGGATCCCATGGGCGGCAGACAGGTTAATTCACCCCTCCACTTT.

The gene calls are TRBV6-2 or TRBV6-3 and TRBJ1-1; D might be TRBD1 (5 bases). Per germline, CDR1 MNHEY and CDR2 SVGEGT. The CDR3 contains 13 residues. V was trimmed by 8 bases and J by 7 bases, leaving 17 bases between them. CDR3 DNA: TGTGCCAGCCGGTGGACTGGGGCCAATGAAGCTTTCTTT. The encoded protein is CASRWTGANEAFF.

CDR3 loop: CATSDHRNTIYF. Here the CDR3 DNA reads TGTGCCACCAGTGACCACAGAAACACCATATATTTT. V and J are TRBV24-1 and TRBJ1-3; D is undetermined. CDR1 is KGHDR, CDR2 SFDVKD, per germline. Trimming shortened V by 4 bases and J by 5 bases, and 5 bases separated the two germline ends. The CDR3 contains 12 residues.

This chain joins TRBV29-1 and TRBJ2-1; perhaps D is TRBD1 or TRBD2 (7 bases each). V lost 4 bases to trimming and J lost 4 bases, with 14 bases between them. This CDR3 region has 14 residues. Per the germline V gene, CDR1 is SQVTM and CDR2 is ANQGSEA. CDR3 in amino acids: CSVGGTAGYNEQFF. CDR3 DNA: TGCAGCGTTGGAGGGACAGCGGGATACAATGAGCAGTTCTTC.

This clonotype was seen more than once but under ten times. The chain combines TRBV7-2 with TRBJ1-6; no clear D gene. The CDR3 is 14 amino acids. V lost 5 bases and J lost 10, with 15 bases in between. Per the germline V gene, CDR1 is SGHTA and CDR2 is FQGNSA. The CDR3 protein is CASSVTLPGSPLHF. CDR3 sequence (DNA): TGTGCCAGCAGCGTTACACTTCCCGGCTCACCCCTCCACTTT. Together with reference TRBV7-2 and TRBJ1-6, the CDR3 gives the full variable domain: GAGVSQSPSNKVTEKGKDVELRCDPISGHTALYWYRQSLGQGLEFLIYFQGNSAPDKSGLPSDRFSAERTGGSVSTLTIQRTQQEDSAVYLCASSVTLPGSPLHFGNGTRLTVT.

This chain connects TRBV6-5 to TRBJ2-3; D call uncertain. The CDR3 extends over 14 amino acids. The ends were cut back, 6 bases at V and 2 bases at J, with 12 bases in the middle. Germline V lookup: CDR1 MNHEY, CDR2 SVGAGI. The DNA for the CDR3 is TGTGCCAGCAGAATCCGACCCCACACAGATACGCAGTATTTT. Protein product: CASRIRPHTDTQYF.

V usage is TRBV20-1 and J usage is TRBJ1-1; no reliable D call. The germline V gene encodes CDR1 DFQATT and CDR2 SNEGSKA (reference sequence). Trimming pared 6 bases from V and 3 bases from J, leaving 17 bases between. The CDR3 is 14 amino acids. The CDR3 is CSAGNPGRDTEAFF. The CDR3 DNA is TGCAGTGCCGGAAATCCCGGGCGGGACACTGAAGCTTTCTTT.

This clonotype was counted between two and nine times. The chain uses TRBV10-3 and TRBJ1-4; D remains unclear. V was clipped by 0 bases and J by 4 bases, with 9 bases between them. The germline gives CDR1 ENHRY, CDR2 SYGVKD. The CDR3 loop spans 15 amino acids. CDR3 region: CAISESRSLNEKLFF. CDR3 sequence (DNA): TGTGCCATCAGTGAGTCGAGGTCCCTTAATGAAAAACTGTTTTTT.

This clonotype was seen a handful of times. DNA of the CDR3: TGTGCCAGCAGCTTCGAGTTGGCGTCTTTCTTT. This encodes CASSFELASFF. J is TRBJ1-1 and V is TRBV7-9; the D is unclear. With 3 bases removed from V and 12 bases from J, the gap between germline ends came to 11 bases. The CDR3 is 11 residues long. Per germline, CDR1 SEHNR and CDR2 FQNEAQ (reference sequence).

This clonotype was recorded many times. This chain uses TRBV6-5 with TRBJ1-2, with a weak D call TRBD1 (5 bases). Germline V CDR1 and CDR2: MNHEY, SVGAGI. CDR3 size: 13 residues. V was trimmed by 5 bases and J by 4 bases, leaving 11 bases between them. The CDR3 coding sequence is TGTGCCAGCAGTCCCCAGGGCCGCTATGGCTACACCTTC. Its protein product is CASSPQGRYGYTF.

This clonotype has at least ten counts. The chain employs TRBV5-1 and TRBJ2-3, with D tentatively TRBD2 (7 bases). V was cut by 1 base and J by 0 bases, with 15 bases left in between. The CDR3 spans 17 residues. From germline, CDR1 is SGHRS and CDR2 YFSETQ. The CDR3 DNA follows: TGCGCCAGCAGCTTGTGGGAAGCGGGGACAAGCACAGATACGCAGTATTTT. Its protein product is CASSLWEAGTSTDTQYF.

V and J are TRBV2 and TRBJ2-2; TRBD1 is a possible D gene (6 bases). With 5 bases removed from V and 0 bases from J, the gap between germline ends came to 10 bases. The V gene's germline CDR1 is SNHLY and CDR2 FYNNEI. The length of the CDR3 is 15 residues. CDR3 region: CASSRTATNTGELFF. For the CDR3, the DNA is TGTGCCAGCAGTAGGACAGCAACGAACACCGGGGAGCTGTTTTTT. Filled out from reference TRBV2 and TRBJ2-2, the complete variable domain reads EPEVTQTPSHQVTQMGQEVILRCVPISNHLYFYWYRQILGQKVEFLVSFYNNEISEKSEIFDDQFSVERPDGSNFTLKIRSTKLEDSAMYFCASSRTATNTGELFFGEGSRLTVL.

This clonotype showed up just a few times. Here the CDR3 reads CSAPQGNSPLHF. CDR3 DNA sequence: TGCAGTGCCCCCCAGGGAAATTCACCCCTCCACTTT. The chain couples TRBV20-1 to TRBJ1-6; a weak D match, TRBD1 (5 bases). Germline V gene lookup returns CDR1 DFQATT and CDR2 SNEGSKA (reference sequence). Trimming shortened V by 6 bases and J by 7 bases, and 10 bases separated the two germline ends. The CDR3 has 12 residues.

This clonotype showed up just a few times. This chain connects TRBV2 to TRBJ2-7; 8 bases match TRBD2. CDR3 size: 15 residues. The V segment lost 7 bases and the J segment 2 bases; nucleotides outside the gene matches: 10. Germline loops: CDR1 SNHLY, CDR2 FYNNEI. CDR3 sequence (DNA): TGTGCCAGCATACCCGGTGTTAGCGGGGCCTACGAGCAGTACTTC. Amino acid sequence: CASIPGVSGAYEQYF.

The chain employs TRBV4-3 and TRBJ2-3, with D perhaps matching TRBD2 (6 bases). Trimming left V 0 bases short and J 5 bases short, with 18 bases between. Germline lookup yields CDR1 LGHNA and CDR2 YSLEER. This CDR3 is built from 17 residues. CDR3 nucleotide sequence: TGCGCCAGCAGCCAAGAAGGGACGAGGGGAGGTGGAGATACGCAGTATTTT. As protein: CASSQEGTRGGGDTQYF.

The gene calls are TRBV7-2 and TRBJ2-7, with 12 positions matching TRBD2. The CDR3 runs 14 residues. The germline gives CDR1 SGHTA, CDR2 FQGNSA. V lost 5 bases, J lost 3 bases, and 2 bases stayed unmatched. CDR3 sequence (DNA): TGTGCCAGCAGCACTAGCGGGGGGATCTACGAGCAGTACTTC. Protein: CASSTSGGIYEQYF.

The chain uses TRBV6-6 and TRBJ2-5; perhaps TRBD2 as D (7 bases). Germline CDR1 is MNHNY and CDR2 is SVGAGI (reference sequence). The ends were cut back, 5 bases at V and 0 bases at J, with 10 bases in the middle. The CDR3 has 14 residues. The CDR3 nucleotides are TGTGCCAGCAGTAAGGGGGGGTACCAAGAGACCCAGTACTTC. Amino acids: CASSKGGYQETQYF.